This T cell receptor (beta chain) was found in a study of regulatory T cells in long-lasting Graves disease. Study as a whole: Graves' disease counted as persistent after over 5 years of antithyroid drugs with positive TSH receptor antibodies.

General study points: Patients with persistent disease shared roughly 3,000 public clonotypes, outpacing the 966 shared by new patients.

The sample's time point: persistent/refractory GD, antithyroid drugs over 5 years with positive TRAb. PBMCs were the source of the RNA used for TCR sequencing. From an endocrinology department in Xi'an, China, came the patients. Tubes containing EDTA received 8 to 9.5 milliliters of drawn peripheral blood. This clonotype was picked up a small number of times. Its antigen is unknown. The germline V and J ends were trimmed by 7 bases and 7 bases, with 17 bases remaining between them. The CDR3 is 13 amino acids. Germline CDR1 reads SQVTM; CDR2 reads ANQGSEA. Researchers made TCR beta libraries by using iRepertoire HTBI primers and running Arm-PCR on CDR3 regions. In TCRdb, the multiplex PCR reads were re-called with MiXCR into one record per CDR3 protein. Of 450,000 or so distinct CDR3 sequences in the sample, 20% were seen once.

The J gene is TRBJ2-1, the V gene TRBV29-1, with a tentative D call TRBD1 (5 bases). The source of this sequence is a female donor with Graves disease. This specimen consisted of peripheral blood mononuclear cells (PBMCs), obtained when the disease was refractory, from a patient treated with antithyroid drugs. The CDR3 DNA reads as TGCAGCGCCCATCAGACAGTGGGGAATGAGCAGTTCTTC. This sequence encodes CSAHQTVGNEQFF.